The 25 T cell receptor beta chains below come from one sample, sequenced in a study of T cell repertoires in cytomegalovirus infection. TCRdb independently ran MiXCR on the reads; one entry per CDR3 protein. The sample has 350,000 to 400,000 distinct CDR3 sequences, approximately 30% seen once. These TCRs' antigens remain unknown. The sample consisted of cultured PBMCs, taken from culture after CMV antigen stimulation. The source is a human donor in good health (CMV status not recorded). Some clones in this sample may be carry-over from other donors' samples.

The rearrangement uses TRBV2 and TRBJ2-1, with a possible D match to TRBD1 (6 bases). Germline CDR1 SNHLY, CDR2 FYNNEI. Trimming pared 6 bases from V and 9 bases from J, leaving 12 bases between. The CDR3 runs to 12 residues. The CDR3 sequence: CASSKQGTEQFF. The CDR3 DNA reads TGTGCCAGCAGCAAACAGGGCACTGAGCAGTTCTTC.

The sample holds a few counts of this clonotype. This sequence joins TRBV6-5 and TRBJ2-3, with D unresolved. The CDR3 loop spans 15 amino acids. Germline loops: CDR1 MNHEY, CDR2 SVGAGI. V lost 0 bases to trimming and J lost 1 base, with 8 bases between them. The CDR3 is CASSYSVLGTDTQYF. In DNA, the CDR3 is TGTGCCAGCAGTTACTCAGTCTTGGGCACAGATACGCAGTATTTT.

The rearrangement joins TRBV28 to TRBJ2-1; 7 positions agree with TRBD2. Germline lookup yields CDR1 MDHEN and CDR2 SYDVKM. With 7 bases clipped from V and 5 bases from J, the junction kept 11 bases outside the gene matches. This CDR3 is built from 15 residues. CDR3 sequence reads: CASNSLGGSNNEQFF. DNA for the CDR3: TGTGCCAGCAATTCATTGGGGGGGAGCAACAATGAGCAGTTCTTC.

This clonotype was found many times. The CDR3 reads CATGTGTSLTDTQYF. The CDR3, as DNA: TGTGCCACCGGTACCGGGACTTCCCTCACAGATACGCAGTATTTT. The chain has TRBV7-2 and TRBJ2-3; D possibly corresponds to TRBD2 (6 bases). CDR3 length equals 15 residues. Germline V CDR1 and CDR2: SGHTA, FQGNSA. V lost 10 bases, J lost 2 bases, and 19 bases lay in between.

This chain links TRBV4-1 with TRBJ2-3, with 7 positions matching TRBD1. There are 16 residues in the CDR3. Germline CDR1 MGHRA, CDR2 YSYEKL. With V trimmed by 4 bases and J by 0 bases, 7 bases remained unmatched. CDR3 DNA: TGCGCCAGCAGCCGCCCCGGGACAGCCAGCACAGATACGCAGTATTTT. Residues: CASSRPGTASTDTQYF.

This clonotype was detected ten times or more. The gene calls are TRBV7-2 and TRBJ2-5; D call uncertain. Germline values: CDR1 SGHTA, CDR2 FQGNSA. V gave up 2 bases and J gave up 5 bases, with 9 bases separating them. This CDR3 has 13 amino acids. DNA of the CDR3: TGTGCCAGCAGCTTAACAGTCCGGGAGACCCAGTACTTC. Translating gives CASSLTVRETQYF.

This clonotype was counted many times. The V gene is TRBV14, the J gene TRBJ2-5, with D possibly being TRBD2 (7 bases). V was cut by 4 bases and J by 4 bases, with 16 bases left in between. Germline V gene lookup returns CDR1 SGHDN and CDR2 FVKESK. This CDR3 contains 15 residues. CDR3 sequence reads: CASSRGTGGVETQYF. CDR3 nucleotide sequence: TGTGCCAGCAGCCGAGGAACGGGGGGCGTAGAGACCCAGTACTTC. Full variable domain (missing parts from reference TRBV14 and TRBJ2-5): EAGVTQFPSHSVIEKGQTVTLRCDPISGHDNLYWYRRVMGKEIKFLLHFVKESKQDESGMPNNRFLAERTGGTYSTLKVQPAELEDSGVYFCASSRGTGGVETQYFGPGTRLLVL.

This chain links TRBV5-5 with TRBJ2-7; D remains ambiguous. The V gene lost 0 bases and the J gene lost 5 bases, with 6 bases spanning the gap. This CDR3 has 12 amino acids. Germline V lookup: CDR1 SGHKS, CDR2 YYEKEE (reference sequence). Written as DNA, the CDR3 is TGTGCCAGCAGCTTGGCCCCCCACGAGCAGTACTTC. This sequence encodes CASSLAPHEQYF.

This clonotype came up a few times. V is TRBV12-3 or TRBV12-4 and J is TRBJ2-3; no firm D call. CDR3 length equals 14 residues. The V gene lost 6 bases and the J gene lost 0 bases, with 10 bases spanning the gap. The chain's CDR3 is CASRVGPSTDTQYF. DNA for the CDR3: TGTGCCAGCAGAGTGGGCCCTAGCACAGATACGCAGTATTTT.

This chain joins TRBV12-3 or TRBV12-4 and TRBJ2-3, with 13 bases lining up with TRBD2. Trimming cost V 3 bases and J 5 bases; bases outside gene matches: 2. The CDR3 has 15 amino acids. Here the CDR3 DNA reads TGTGCCAGCAGTTTGACTAGCGGGAGGATAGATACGCAGTATTTT. Protein sequence: CASSLTSGRIDTQYF.

There are a few counts of this clonotype. The genes are TRBV20-1 and TRBJ1-1; D call uncertain. The CDR3 runs to 12 residues. Trimming pared 6 bases from V and 4 bases from J, leaving 12 bases between. In germline, CDR1 is DFQATT, CDR2 SNEGSKA (reference sequence). CDR3 coding DNA: TGCAGTGCCGCGGATTTGGGCACTGAAGCTTTCTTT. It is translated as CSAADLGTEAFF.

This clonotype was counted a single time. This rearrangement joins TRBV11-2 to TRBJ2-1; possibly TRBD1 for D (6 bases). Trimming took 4 bases from V and 10 from J, leaving 17 bases between them. Germline CDR1 reads SGHAT; CDR2 reads FQNNGV. The CDR3 runs 14 residues. The CDR3 sequence: CASSSPNREGEQFF. CDR3 in DNA: TGTGCCAGCAGCTCGCCGAACAGGGAAGGCGAGCAGTTCTTC.

The chain couples TRBV5-4 to TRBJ2-5; D uncertain. This CDR3 has 14 amino acids. V was cut by 0 bases and J by 4 bases, with 10 bases left in between. The V gene's germline CDR1 is SGHNT and CDR2 YYREEE (reference sequence). CDR3 bases: TGTGCCAGCAGCTTGGATGCGGATCTAGAGACCCAGTACTTC. Its protein product is CASSLDADLETQYF.

This clonotype was observed a handful of times. V gene TRBV12-3 or TRBV12-4 combines with J gene TRBJ1-2; weak D call: TRBD1 (5 bases). CDR3 size: 14 residues. The V end was cut by 7 bases, the J end by 3 bases, with 15 bases between. CDR3 coding DNA: TGTGCCAGCAACCAGGGAGGGCTATACTATGGCTACACCTTC. Encoded protein: CASNQGGLYYGYTF.

The gene calls are TRBV19 and TRBJ2-4; 12 bases map to TRBD1. This CDR3 region has 17 residues. V was pared by 7 bases and J by 0 bases, with 7 bases of the junction left unmatched. CDR1 and CDR2 from the germline V gene are LNHDA and SQIVND (reference sequence). The CDR3 is CASKGTGGPLAKNIQYF. The CDR3 nucleotides read TGTGCCAGTAAGGGGACAGGGGGCCCCTTAGCCAAAAACATTCAGTACTTC. Filled out from reference TRBV19 and TRBJ2-4, the complete variable domain reads DGGITQSPKYLFRKEGQNVTLSCEQNLNHDAMYWYRQDPGQGLRLIYYSQIVNDFQKGDIAEGYSVSREKKESFPLTVTSAQKNPTAFYLCASKGTGGPLAKNIQYFGAGTRLSVL.

The genes are TRBV20-1 and TRBJ1-5, with D maybe TRBD1 (6 bases). Germline lookup yields CDR1 DFQATT and CDR2 SNEGSKA (reference sequence). CDR3 length equals 14 residues. V lost 4 bases to trimming and J lost 3 bases, with 13 bases between them. CDR3 in amino acids: CSATQGQLNQPQHF. CDR3 sequence (DNA): TGCAGTGCTACACAAGGACAGCTCAATCAGCCCCAGCATTTT.

The chain is built from TRBV4-3 and TRBJ2-1, with TRBD2 identical over 10 bases. This CDR3 contains 20 residues. Germline V gene data show CDR1 as LGHNA and CDR2 as YSLEER. After removal of 0 bases from V and 1 base from J, the junction contained 12 bases not matched to a gene. The CDR3: CASSQEPWLAGAGSYNEQFF. Written as DNA, the CDR3 is TGCGCCAGCAGCCAAGAACCCTGGCTAGCGGGAGCCGGGTCCTACAATGAGCAGTTCTTC.

The table lists this clonotype with a few counts. The chain uses TRBV11-2 and TRBJ2-2; a weak D match, TRBD2 (5 bases). This CDR3 is built from 14 residues. Trimming shortened V by 5 bases and J by 6 bases, and 13 bases separated the two germline ends. The V gene's germline CDR1 is SGHAT and CDR2 FQNNGV. The CDR3 DNA is TGTGCCAGCAGCCTCCGGGGTTCGGCCGGGGAGCTGTTTTTT. Encoded protein: CASSLRGSAGELFF.

V gene TRBV27 combines with J gene TRBJ2-7; D ambiguous. CDR1 and CDR2 from the germline V gene are MNHEY and SMNVEV (reference sequence). This CDR3 is 15 amino acids long. V was shortened by 2 bases and J by 0 bases, with 11 bases between the two germline ends. The CDR3 region has the DNA TGTGCCAGCAGTTTAACGCACACCTTCTCCTACGAGCAGTACTTC. Residues: CASSLTHTFSYEQYF.

At least ten counts were recorded for this clonotype. The chain is built from TRBV7-9 and TRBJ1-1, with TRBD1 as a possible D gene (5 bases). Trimming stripped 1 base from V and 8 bases from J, with 11 bases between. The CDR3 extends over 13 amino acids. Germline CDR1 is SEHNR and CDR2 is FQNEAQ (reference sequence). Here the CDR3 reads CASSLVGEVEAFF. In DNA, the CDR3 is TGTGCCAGCAGCTTAGTGGGGGAGGTGGAAGCTTTCTTT.

The chain carries TRBV12-3 or TRBV12-4 and TRBJ2-3, with 10 bases identical to TRBD2. Trimming took 5 bases from V and 2 from J; bases not matched to a gene: 4. The CDR3 loop spans 15 amino acids. The CDR3 region has the DNA TGTGCCAGCAGTACTAGCGGGGAAGCCACAGATACGCAGTATTTT. Encoded protein: CASSTSGEATDTQYF.

This clonotype was counted ten times or more. The chain has TRBV7-2 and TRBJ1-1, with D perhaps matching TRBD1 (6 bases). Looked up from germline, CDR1 is SGHTA and CDR2 is FQGNSA. The CDR3 length is 15 residues. V was trimmed by 2 bases and J by 6 bases, leaving 16 bases between them. The DNA for the CDR3 is TGTGCCAGCAGCTTACAGGGGCGCTCAATCGCTGAAGCTTTCTTT. Its translation: CASSLQGRSIAEAFF.

This clonotype was seen a handful of times. V usage is TRBV5-4 and J usage is TRBJ2-1, with TRBD2 as a possible D gene (6 bases). The CDR3 totals 19 residues. The germline V gene encodes CDR1 SGHNT and CDR2 YYREEE (reference sequence). The ends were cut back, 4 bases at V and 0 bases at J, with 23 bases in the middle. Here the CDR3 reads CASSPRGRLSGLSYNEQFF. CDR3 sequence (DNA): TGTGCCAGCAGCCCTAGAGGAAGGCTCTCGGGACTCTCCTACAATGAGCAGTTCTTC.

The chain couples TRBV11-3 to TRBJ1-1; maybe TRBD1 (6 bases). Between the trimmed V and J ends, which lost 5 bases and 1 base, there was a span of 11 bases. The germline V gene has CDR1 SGHNT and CDR2 YENEEA. This CDR3 is built from 14 residues. CDR3 in DNA: TGTGCCAGCAGCACAACAGGGCGGAACACTGAAGCTTTCTTT. This codes for CASSTTGRNTEAFF.

The chain joins TRBV20-1 to TRBJ2-1; D might be TRBD2 (6 bases). V lost 2 bases and J 2 bases, leaving 10 bases between the germline ends. Germline V gene sequence: CDR1 DFQATT, CDR2 SNEGSKA (reference sequence). This CDR3 comprises 14 residues. CDR3 residues: CSARYGSAYNEQFF. Here the CDR3 DNA reads TGCAGTGCTAGATACGGGAGCGCCTACAATGAGCAGTTCTTC.